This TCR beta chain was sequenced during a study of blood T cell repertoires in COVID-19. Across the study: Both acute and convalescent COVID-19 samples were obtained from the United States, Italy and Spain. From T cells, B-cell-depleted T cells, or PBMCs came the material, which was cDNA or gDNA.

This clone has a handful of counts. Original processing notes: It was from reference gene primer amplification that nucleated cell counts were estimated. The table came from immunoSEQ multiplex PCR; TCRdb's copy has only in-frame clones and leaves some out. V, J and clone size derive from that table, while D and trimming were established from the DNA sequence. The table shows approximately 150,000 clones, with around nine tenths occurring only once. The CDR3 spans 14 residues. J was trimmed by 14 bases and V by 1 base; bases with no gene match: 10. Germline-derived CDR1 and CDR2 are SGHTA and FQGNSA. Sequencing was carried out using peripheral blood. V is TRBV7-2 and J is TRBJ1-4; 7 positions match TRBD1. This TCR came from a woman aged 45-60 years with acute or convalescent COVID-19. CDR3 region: CASSLGGQFQALFF. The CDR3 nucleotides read TGTGCCAGCAGCTTAGGGGGACAGTTTCAGGCTCTGTTTTTT.